The subject of this entry is one T cell receptor beta chain. The sample belongs to a study of blood T cell repertoires in COVID-19. This CDR3 spans 16 amino acids. V lost 7 bases and J lost 6; bases outside the gene matches: 14. Germline values: CDR1 MDHEN, CDR2 SYDVKM. Using immunoSEQ multiplex PCR, the repertoire was profiled, and TCRdb retains in-frame clones only, with some absent. This sample carries around 260,000 clones, just over 85% of them seen once, and the ten largest clones take 3%. Material: peripheral blood. The chain combines TRBV28 with TRBJ1-1; 10 bases map to TRBD1. This sequence originates from a woman aged 25 to 39 with active or convalescent COVID-19. CDR3: CASTTASGTGASEAFF. CDR3 bases: TGTGCCAGCACCACCGCCTCCGGGACAGGGGCTTCTGAAGCTTTCTTT.